The 18 T cell receptor beta chains presented below share a single source sample, sequenced in a study of OX40 agonist ivuxolimab in advanced cancers. Here immunoSEQ multiplex PCR was the method, and the copy in TCRdb shows in-frame clones only, minus some. Here the sample spans almost 50,000 clones, 80% to 85% being singletons. Sequences were derived from CD4+ or CD8+ T cells sorted from blood, sampled in a trial of the OX40 agonist ivuxolimab. All receptors come from an adult with an advanced solid tumor such as melanoma, head and neck, liver or kidney cancer.

The gene calls are TRBV4-2 and TRBJ2-2, with TRBD2 identical over 9 bases. The CDR3 is 18 amino acids. V lost 0 bases, J lost 1 base, and 6 bases stayed unmatched. Germline loops: CDR1 LGHNA, CDR2 YNFKEQ. This CDR3 is CASSQDPLAGQNTGELFF. The CDR3 bases are TGTGCCAGCAGCCAAGATCCCCTAGCGGGGCAGAACACCGGGGAGCTGTTTTTT.

The V and J genes are TRBV30 and TRBJ2-5; D is possibly TRBD1 or TRBD2 (5 bases each). Germline V gives CDR1 GTSNPN, CDR2 SVGIG (reference sequence). Trimming pared 1 base from V and 4 bases from J, leaving 19 bases between. CDR3 size: 16 residues. CDR3 in DNA: TGTGCCTGGAGTGCAACCCCCGGGACCCCCGCAGAGACCCAGTACTTC. It translates to CAWSATPGTPAETQYF.

CDR3 loop: CASSYMGGQSYGYTF. DNA of the CDR3: TGTGCCAGCAGTTATATGGGAGGGCAGTCCTATGGCTACACCTTC. The rearrangement links TRBV28 to TRBJ1-2, with D uncertain. V lost 4 bases and J lost 4, with 16 bases in between. Germline values: CDR1 MDHEN, CDR2 SYDVKM. CDR3 length equals 15 residues.

V gene TRBV27 combines with J gene TRBJ1-5; maybe TRBD1 (5 bases). V lost 0 bases and J 2 bases, leaving 11 bases between the germline ends. CDR3 length: 16 amino acids. Germline CDR1 is MNHEY and CDR2 is SMNVEV (reference sequence). CDR3 in DNA: TGTGCCAGCAGTTTATCCGGGGACCTCGGCAATCAGCCCCAGCATTTT. It specifies CASSLSGDLGNQPQHF.

The J gene is TRBJ1-5, the V gene TRBV11-2; no reliable D call. The germline gives CDR1 SGHAT, CDR2 FQNNGV. The CDR3 loop spans 15 amino acids. Trimming pared 4 bases from V and 4 bases from J, leaving 14 bases between. The CDR3 region is CASSSKDGVNQPQHF. The CDR3 DNA sequence: TGTGCCAGCAGCTCGAAAGATGGGGTTAATCAGCCCCAGCATTTT.

The chain links TRBV6-1 to TRBJ2-7; D uncertain. The CDR3 runs to 13 residues. The germline V gene encodes CDR1 MNHNS and CDR2 SASEGT. Trimming left V 7 bases short and J 1 base short, with 11 bases between. The CDR3 DNA reads TGTGCCAGCATGGTCCCGGGTTCCTACGAGCAGTACGTC. This codes for CASMVPGSYEQYV.

CDR3 protein: CASSSDSNEQFF. DNA for the CDR3: TGTGCCAGCAGTTCCGACAGCAATGAGCAGTTCTTC. The V and J genes are TRBV7-2 and TRBJ2-1; D perhaps matches TRBD1 (5 bases). Deletions cut 6 bases from V and 6 bases from J, with 9 bases between. The CDR3 covers 12 residues. Germline V lookup: CDR1 SGHTA, CDR2 FQGNSA.

The V call is TRBV6-7, the J call TRBJ1-1, with D possibly being TRBD1 (6 bases). TRBV6-7 is given ORF status, its function remaining uncertain. The ends were cut back, 2 bases at V and 4 bases at J, with 20 bases in the middle. The CDR3 length is 17 residues. Here the CDR3 reads CASSYITGGRIGTEAFF. The DNA for the CDR3 is TGTGCCAGCAGTTACATCACGGGGGGGCGCATAGGCACTGAAGCTTTCTTT.

J is TRBJ2-7 and V is TRBV4-1, with 8 bases fitting TRBD2. V shed 0 bases and J 6 bases; nucleotides not matched to a gene: 1. Germline V gene lookup returns CDR1 MGHRA and CDR2 YSYEKL. CDR3 length: 13 amino acids. Here the CDR3 DNA reads TGCGCCAGCAGCCAAGATAGCGGGGCCGAGCAGTACGTC. Translating gives CASSQDSGAEQYV.

This chain uses TRBV5-4 with TRBJ2-7; D call uncertain. The CDR3 contains 14 residues. V was shortened by 1 base and J by 2 bases, with 10 bases between the two germline ends. CDR1 SGHNT and CDR2 YYREEE come from the germline V gene (reference sequence). The CDR3 here is CASSLSSQTYEQYF. The CDR3 nucleotides read TGTGCCAGCAGCTTGTCGTCCCAGACCTACGAGCAGTACTTC.

This clone occurred a few times. The J gene is TRBJ1-2, the V gene TRBV5-4; D unclear. Trimming took 1 base from V and 3 from J, leaving 13 bases between them. This CDR3 has 15 amino acids. Per germline, CDR1 SGHNT and CDR2 YYREEE (reference sequence). In DNA form, the CDR3 reads TGTGCCAGCAGCTTGTTGTCGGATACCTACTATGGCTACACCTTC. Amino acids: CASSLLSDTYYGYTF.

The chain links TRBV28 to TRBJ1-4; no definite D call. The CDR3 covers 14 residues. V shed 3 bases and J shed 5 bases, with 10 bases lying between them. Per the germline V gene, CDR1 is MDHEN and CDR2 is SYDVKM. The CDR3 region has the DNA TGTGCCAGCAGTTTCGCCAGTGCAAATGAAAAACTGTTTTTT. Translation: CASSFASANEKLFF.

The chain carries TRBV27 and TRBJ2-5; TRBD2 aligns across 7 bases. Trimming cost V 5 bases and J 5 bases; bases outside gene matches: 8. Germline CDR1 and CDR2: MNHEY and SMNVEV (reference sequence). The CDR3 length is 14 residues. In DNA form, the CDR3 reads TGTGCCAGCAGTCCCGGACTGGGAGGGGAGACCCAGTACTTC. It encodes CASSPGLGGETQYF.

The count of this clone is one. The genes are TRBV19 and TRBJ2-1; the D is unclear. The CDR3 spans 13 residues. Germline V gene lookup returns CDR1 LNHDA and CDR2 SQIVND (reference sequence). Trimming shortened V by 3 bases and J by 3 bases, and 6 bases separated the two germline ends. CDR3 in amino acids: CASSIIDYNEQFF. The CDR3 nucleotides are TGTGCCAGTAGTATTATAGACTACAATGAGCAGTTCTTC. The full variable domain, its missing parts supplied by reference TRBV19 and TRBJ2-1, is DGGITQSPKYLFRKEGQNVTLSCEQNLNHDAMYWYRQDPGQGLRLIYYSQIVNDFQKGDIAEGYSVSREKKESFPLTVTSAQKNPTAFYLCASSIIDYNEQFFGPGTRLTVL.

This rearrangement joins TRBV7-8 to TRBJ2-2, with a weak D call TRBD1 (5 bases). The germline V gene has CDR1 SGHVS and CDR2 FQNEAQ. This CDR3 contains 14 residues. V gave up 1 base and J gave up 3 bases, with 6 bases separating them. The CDR3 sequence is CASSLEGDTGELFF. The CDR3 DNA follows: TGTGCCAGCAGCTTAGAAGGGGACACCGGGGAGCTGTTTTTT.

The chain couples TRBV7-9 to TRBJ1-1, with D possibly TRBD1 on 5 matching bases. This CDR3 contains 14 residues. Deletions cut 5 bases from V and 2 bases from J, with 12 bases between. The germline gives CDR1 SEHNR, CDR2 FQNEAQ (reference sequence). The CDR3 reads CASSTPGLNTEAFF. CDR3 nucleotides: TGTGCCAGCAGCACCCCGGGACTAAACACTGAAGCTTTCTTT.

This clone was seen only a few times. The chain has TRBV7-9 and TRBJ1-4; D may be TRBD1 (5 bases). The CDR3 extends over 14 amino acids. Germline V gene sequence: CDR1 SEHNR, CDR2 FQNEAQ (reference sequence). The ends were cut back, 1 base at V and 7 bases at J, with 10 bases in the middle. CDR3 in amino acids: CASSLVSGLEKLFF. CDR3 DNA sequence: TGTGCCAGCAGCTTAGTTTCAGGGCTTGAAAAACTGTTTTTT.

The rearrangement links TRBV9 to TRBJ1-1; D might be TRBD1 (5 bases). This CDR3 comprises 13 residues. Between the trimmed V and J ends, which lost 0 bases and 8 bases, there was a span of 11 bases. Per the germline V gene, CDR1 is SGDLS and CDR2 is YYNGEE. The CDR3 here is CASSVGGSREAFF. The CDR3 nucleotides read TGTGCCAGCAGCGTAGGGGGCTCCAGGGAAGCTTTCTTT.